These T cell receptor beta chains were read from a single sample in a study of shared clonotypes between healthy human individuals. The repertoire was sequenced with immunoSEQ multiplex PCR; TCRdb's copy has only in-frame clones and lacks some. This table has about 510,000 clones, about 95% appearing once. Sequenced material: naive CD4+ T cells sorted from blood. These receptor sequences come from a woman aged 25 to 39 in good health. The CDR3 runs from the conserved cysteine through the conserved F or W. The D gene is left open where the match is weak.

v_call: TRBV27; d_call: TRBD1; j_call: TRBJ1-1; cdr3_nt: TGTGCCAGCACTAGACAGGGGCAGAGAATGAACACTGAAGCTTTCTTT; cdr3_aa: CASTRQGQRMNTEAFF
v_call: TRBV29-1; d_call: TRBD1; j_call: TRBJ2-3; cdr3_nt: TGCAGCGTCGGGACAGGGGCAGCGTTGGATACGCAGTATTTT; cdr3_aa: CSVGTGAALDTQYF
v_call: TRBV28; d_call: NA; j_call: TRBJ1-5; cdr3_nt: TGTGCCAGCAGTTTAAGGGGGAACTTTAATCAGCCCCAGCATTTT; cdr3_aa: CASSLRGNFNQPQHF
v_call: TRBV28; d_call: TRBD1; j_call: TRBJ2-3; cdr3_nt: TGTGCCAGCAGTAGACAGGGGCCGACAGATACGCAGTATTTT; cdr3_aa: CASSRQGPTDTQYF
v_call: TRBV28; d_call: NA; j_call: TRBJ2-2; cdr3_nt: TGTGCCAGCAGTCAAACAGGGTATAGCACCGGGGAGCTGTTTTTT; cdr3_aa: CASSQTGYSTGELFF
v_call: TRBV5-8; d_call: NA; j_call: TRBJ1-3; cdr3_nt: TGTGCCAGCAGCTTGGCCACAGCTGGAAACACCATATATTTT; cdr3_aa: CASSLATAGNTIYF
v_call: TRBV18; d_call: TRBD1; j_call: TRBJ2-7; cdr3_nt: TGTGCCAGCTCACCCTTCAGGGGGCGGGACGAGCAGTACTTC; cdr3_aa: CASSPFRGRDEQYF
v_call: TRBV10-3; d_call: NA; j_call: TRBJ1-3; cdr3_nt: TGTGCCATCAGTCCAGAGAGCTCTGGAAACACCATATATTTT; cdr3_aa: CAISPESSGNTIYF
v_call: TRBV9; d_call: TRBD2; j_call: TRBJ2-2; cdr3_nt: TGTGCCAGCAGCAGGACTAGCGGGAGTGCCGGGGAGCTGTTTTTT; cdr3_aa: CASSRTSGSAGELFF
v_call: TRBV18; d_call: NA; j_call: TRBJ1-4; cdr3_nt: TGTGCCAGCTCACCAGAAGGGCTTTCTAATGAAAAACTGTTTTTT; cdr3_aa: CASSPEGLSNEKLFF
v_call: TRBV11-2; d_call: NA; j_call: TRBJ1-1; cdr3_nt: TGTGCCAGCAGCTTCGGGGAGGACACTGAAGCTTTCTTT; cdr3_aa: CASSFGEDTEAFF
v_call: TRBV6-4; d_call: NA; j_call: TRBJ1-5; cdr3_nt: TGTGCCAGCAGTGAGGGGGGCGGCAATCAGCCCCAGCATTTT; cdr3_aa: CASSEGGGNQPQHF
v_call: TRBV18; d_call: NA; j_call: TRBJ2-7; cdr3_nt: TGTGCCAGCTCTTGGGACGGGACCTACGAGCAGTACTTC; cdr3_aa: CASSWDGTYEQYF
v_call: TRBV6-5; d_call: TRBD1; j_call: TRBJ1-4; cdr3_nt: TGTGCCAGCAGAACCGGGAGGGGGCGGCGTGAAAAACTGTTTTTT; cdr3_aa: CASRTGRGRREKLFF
v_call: TRBV2; d_call: TRBD1; j_call: TRBJ1-2; cdr3_nt: TGTGCCAGCAGTGTTTTACAGGGGTATGGCTACACCTTC; cdr3_aa: CASSVLQGYGYTF
v_call: TRBV11-2; d_call: NA; j_call: TRBJ2-7; cdr3_nt: TGTGCCAGCAGCTTAAGCGCAGGGTTAGAATACGAGCAGTACTTC; cdr3_aa: CASSLSAGLEYEQYF